A selection of T cell receptor beta chains follows, all from one sample in a study of blood T cell repertoires in COVID-19. Data came from immunoSEQ multiplex PCR; TCRdb stores just in-frame clones and leaves some out. Of fewer than 200,000 clones listed, 82% are singletons. Sequencing input: peripheral blood. Receptors were obtained from a woman in her 70s with acute or convalescent COVID-19. Both conserved end residues are part of each CDR3. Fields, in order: CDR3 protein, CDR3 DNA, V gene, D gene, J gene, clone size. D genes are given only for firm matches. Part of the rows lack a size; the others show once, few, many or a class for expanded clones.

CASSPNTDPGELFF	TGTGCCAGCTCACCTAACACAGATCCCGGGGAGCTGTTTTTT	TRBV18	-	TRBJ2-2	-
CASSYRGKDYGYTF	TGTGCCAGCAGTTACAGGGGAAAAGACTATGGCTACACCTTC	TRBV6-5	-	TRBJ1-2	once
CASSQGTASGGETQYF	TGTGCCAGCAGCCAAGGAACGGCTAGCGGGGGTGAGACCCAGTACTTC	TRBV3-1/TRBV3-2	TRBD2	TRBJ2-5	once
CASSQGLLAKNIQYF	TGTGCCAGCAGCCAAGGACTTCTAGCCAAAAACATTCAGTACTTC	TRBV14	-	TRBJ2-4	-
CASRRGGAYEQYF	TGTGCCAGCAGACGCGGGGGCGCGTACGAGCAGTACTTC	TRBV27	-	TRBJ2-7	-
CASSAIARGYTF	TGTGCCAGCAGTGCGATCGCTAGGGGCTACACCTTC	TRBV28	-	TRBJ1-2	once
CASSPRLAGDTGELFF	TGTGCCAGCAGCCCTCGACTAGCGGGAGACACCGGGGAGCTGTTTTTT	TRBV7-6	TRBD2	TRBJ2-2	-
CASGVMNYNQPQHF	TGTGCCAGCGGCGTGATGAACTATAATCAGCCCCAGCATTTT	TRBV6-5	-	TRBJ1-5	-
CATSRSGQGAKETQYF	TGTGCCACCAGCAGATCGGGACAGGGGGCTAAAGAGACCCAGTACTTC	TRBV15	TRBD1	TRBJ2-5	-
CASSLGTGDEKLFF	TGTGCCAGCAGCTTAGGGACAGGAGACGAAAAACTGTTTTTT	TRBV11-2	TRBD1	TRBJ1-4	-
CASSHSGGSYEQYF	TGCGCCAGCAGCCACAGCGGCGGATCCTACGAGCAGTACTTC	TRBV5-1	-	TRBJ2-7	-
CASSPRDSRDEQFF	TGTGCCAGCAGTCCCAGAGACAGTCGCGATGAGCAGTTCTTC	TRBV27	-	TRBJ2-1	-
CATSDLHVGGTVQETQYF	TGTGCCACCAGTGATTTACATGTAGGGGGGACAGTGCAAGAGACCCAGTACTTC	TRBV24-1	-	TRBJ2-5	-
CASSGTSGGAYNEQFF	TGCGCCAGCAGCGGGACTAGCGGGGGGGCCTACAATGAGCAGTTCTTC	TRBV5-1	TRBD2	TRBJ2-1	-
CASSQATVYGYTF	TGCGCCAGCAGCCAAGCGACAGTATATGGCTACACCTTC	TRBV4-1	-	TRBJ1-2	-
CAWSPHAASNGYTF	TGTGCCTGGAGTCCCCACGCGGCATCGAATGGCTACACCTTC	TRBV30	-	TRBJ1-2	-
CASSYRYNEKLFF	TGTGCCAGCAGTTACCGCTATAATGAAAAACTGTTTTTT	TRBV6-2/TRBV6-3	-	TRBJ1-4	once
CSVVGPGGIKRTEAFF	TGCAGCGTTGTGGGGCCGGGAGGGATCAAGCGAACTGAAGCTTTCTTT	TRBV29-1	-	TRBJ1-1	-
CASSLDPNLPGQPQHF	TGCGCCAGCAGCTTGGACCCGAACCTACCGGGTCAGCCCCAGCATTTT	TRBV5-1	-	TRBJ1-5	-
CASSVGIGNTDTQYF	TGTGCCAGCAGCGTAGGTATCGGGAACACAGATACGCAGTATTTT	TRBV9	-	TRBJ2-3	-
CAIGRAGANVLTF	TGTGCCATAGGGAGAGCTGGGGCCAACGTCCTGACTTTC	TRBV28	-	TRBJ2-6	-
CASSQAGGRDQAFF	TGTGCCAGCAGCCAAGCGGGGGGCAGGGACCAAGCTTTCTTT	TRBV4-2	-	TRBJ1-1	-
CASSAGQGPGNTIYF	TGCGCCAGCAGCGCGGGACAGGGACCTGGAAACACCATATATTTT	TRBV5-1	TRBD1	TRBJ1-3	-
CASSLRQPYQPQHF	TGTGCCAGCAGTCTACGACAACCCTATCAGCCCCAGCATTTT	TRBV27	-	TRBJ1-5	-
CASSVGQEPDEQYF	TGCGCCAGCAGCGTAGGACAGGAACCGGATGAGCAGTACTTC	TRBV5-1	TRBD1	TRBJ2-7	-
CASSHGTDRGARNYGYTF	TGCGCCAGCAGCCACGGCACGGACCGGGGGGCGCGTAACTATGGCTACACCTTC	TRBV4-3	-	TRBJ1-2	few
CASSLTATEAFF	TGTGCCAGCAGTTTGACAGCGACTGAAGCTTTCTTT	TRBV28	-	TRBJ1-1	-
CASSTTGTGAYEQYF	TGTGCCAGTAGTACAACCGGGACAGGGGCCTACGAGCAGTACTTC	TRBV19	TRBD1	TRBJ2-7	-
CASSYRVGGRTTSYEQYF	TGTGCCAGCAGTTACCGGGTCGGCGGGAGGACGACTTCCTACGAGCAGTACTTC	TRBV6-2/TRBV6-3	TRBD2	TRBJ2-7	-
CASSELGSSNYGYTF	TGTGCCAGCAGTGAATTGGGGAGCTCTAACTATGGCTACACCTTC	TRBV2	-	TRBJ1-2	-
CATSRGMDSPNSPLHF	TGTGCCACCAGCAGAGGCATGGACAGTCCTAATTCACCCCTCCACTTT	TRBV15	-	TRBJ1-6	few
CASSQESVREGVRNIQYF	TGCGCCAGCAGCCAAGAATCGGTGCGCGAGGGAGTTAGGAACATTCAGTACTTC	TRBV4-1	-	TRBJ2-4	-
CASSQRTGLNGEQFF	TGCGCCAGCAGCCAAAGGACAGGGCTTAATGGGGAGCAGTTCTTC	TRBV4-3	TRBD1	TRBJ2-1	-
CASGTGGNYGYTF	TGCGCCAGCGGAACAGGGGGAAACTATGGCTACACCTTC	TRBV10-2	TRBD1	TRBJ1-2	-
CASSYGGTYGYTF	TGTGCCAGCAGTTATGGAGGTACCTATGGCTACACCTTC	TRBV6-2/TRBV6-3	-	TRBJ1-2	-
CASSYGQHSYEQYF	TGTGCCAGCAGTTACGGACAGCACTCCTACGAGCAGTACTTC	TRBV6-5	-	TRBJ2-7	-
CASSLGAKGNTIYF	TGTGCCAGCAGCTTAGGAGCCAAAGGAAACACCATATATTTT	TRBV5-6	-	TRBJ1-3	-